Included here is one TCR beta chain sequence, with context. Its target is not known. Described treatment: roughly 10-day PBMC culture with coronavirus spike peptide pools or control peptides (ViraFEST assay). After about ten days of culture, CD4+ T cells were negatively selected. Trimming left V 5 bases short and J 3 bases short, with 11 bases between. Germline V gene data show CDR1 as ENHRY and CDR2 as SYGVKD. The CDR3 consists of 14 residues. This sample is part of a study of vaccination and CD4 T cells after COVID-19. Study background: Sampling post-COVID took place a median roughly 92 days after diagnosis (range 35 to 161). Post-vaccine sample collection happened at a median of about ten weeks after dose two, ranging 14 to 241.

The assay that was used to sequence DNA from cultured CD4+ T cells was the Oncomine TCR Beta short-read assay. Genomic DNA was taken out of cultured CD4+ T cells by extraction. One entry per CDR3 protein, called by TCRdb with MiXCR from the PCR reads. The sample holds some 8,500 distinct CDR3 sequences, around 63% seen once. This TCR came from a human donor who had recovered from COVID-19. Sequencing was carried out using CD4+ T cells from blood, cultured in vitro. The V call is TRBV10-3, the J call TRBJ1-5; D unresolved. Here the CDR3 reads CAISLPGHNQPQHF. The CDR3 coding sequence is TGTGCCATCAGTCTCCCGGGCCACAATCAGCCCCAGCATTTT.